Following are 6 T cell receptor beta chains from one sample sequenced in a study of identical twins. From the 5' RACE reads, TCRdb called clonotypes with MiXCR, one entry per CDR3 protein. The sample has 690,000 or so distinct CDR3 sequences; over 5% are singletons. Sequencing was done on a sample of naive T cells sorted from blood. These receptors all come from a man aged 18 to 30 in good health.

This chain links TRBV20-1 with TRBJ2-3; 8 bases line up with TRBD1. CDR3 length: 13 amino acids. CDR1 is DFQATT, CDR2 SNEGSKA, per germline (reference sequence). The trim removed 3 bases at V and 5 bases at J, leaving 4 bases unmatched. The DNA of the CDR3 is TGCAGTGCTAGGAGACAGGGGCAAGATACGCAGTATTTT. This translates into CSARRQGQDTQYF.

This clonotype was seen many times. This chain uses TRBV10-3 with TRBJ1-1; no firm D call. Trimming left V 4 bases short and J 1 base short, with 16 bases between. The CDR3 sequence is 16 residues long. Germline CDR1 reads ENHRY; CDR2 reads SYGVKD. CDR3 DNA: TGTGCCATCAGTGGGGCAGGCGGCCGGTCGAACACTGAAGCTTTCTTT. As protein: CAISGAGGRSNTEAFF.

In its sample, this clonotype was seen many times. The chain employs TRBV20-1 and TRBJ1-1; possible D gene TRBD1, 6 bases. Trimming took 2 bases from V and 0 from J, leaving 7 bases between them. The length of the CDR3 is 13 residues. Germline values: CDR1 DFQATT, CDR2 SNEGSKA (reference sequence). The CDR3 DNA reads as TGCAGTGCTAGATGGGGGCTGAACACTGAAGCTTTCTTT. Protein: CSARWGLNTEAFF.

This clonotype was observed a handful of times. V gene TRBV7-9 combines with J gene TRBJ2-1; a possible D gene is TRBD2 (5 bases). The CDR3 runs to 15 residues. Trimming left V 5 bases short and J 3 bases short, with 14 bases between. Germline assignment: CDR1 SEHNR and CDR2 FQNEAQ (reference sequence). The CDR3 nucleotides read TGTGCCAGCAGCCCCCGGACGGGGAACTACAATGAGCAGTTCTTC. This gives the protein CASSPRTGNYNEQFF.

This clonotype was picked up many times. This sequence joins TRBV5-1 and TRBJ2-6, with D perhaps matching TRBD2 (5 bases). V lost 2 bases and J lost 4, with 16 bases in between. This CDR3 is 17 amino acids long. CDR1 and CDR2 (germline): SGHRS, YFSETQ. CDR3 bases: TGCGCCAGCAGCTTTTTTACGGGGAATGCCGGGGCCAACGTCCTGACTTTC. Translated: CASSFFTGNAGANVLTF. The variable domain in full, with the rest retrieved from reference TRBV5-1 and TRBJ2-6, is KAGVTQTPRYLIKTRGQQVTLSCSPISGHRSVSWYQQTPGQGLQFLFEYFSETQRNKGNFPGRFSGRQFSNSRSEMNVSTLELGDSALYLCASSFFTGNAGANVLTFGAGSRLTVL.

This clonotype was detected ten times or more. The chain employs TRBV29-1 and TRBJ1-5; no definite D call. Trimming left V 7 bases short and J 7 bases short, with 23 bases between. CDR3 length equals 15 residues. Germline V lookup: CDR1 SQVTM, CDR2 ANQGSEA. As DNA, the CDR3 is TGCAGCGCCGTAGTGGTGGACGGTGGGGTCCAGCCCCAGCATTTT. Protein product: CSAVVVDGGVQPQHF.